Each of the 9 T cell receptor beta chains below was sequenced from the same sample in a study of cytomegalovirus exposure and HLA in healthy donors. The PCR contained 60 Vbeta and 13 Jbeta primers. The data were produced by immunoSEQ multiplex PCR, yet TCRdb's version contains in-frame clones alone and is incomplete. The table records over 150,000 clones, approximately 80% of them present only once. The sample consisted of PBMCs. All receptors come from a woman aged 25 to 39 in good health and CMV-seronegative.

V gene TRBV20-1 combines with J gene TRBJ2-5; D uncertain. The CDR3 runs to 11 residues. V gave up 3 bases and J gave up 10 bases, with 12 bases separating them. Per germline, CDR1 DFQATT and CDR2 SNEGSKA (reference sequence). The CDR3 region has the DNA TGCAGTGCTAGGGTCAGTTGCATCCAGTACTTC. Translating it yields CSARVSCIQYF.

The CDR3 loop reads CASSQDTSGGRGWQYF. CDR3 in DNA: TGCGCCAGCAGCCAAGATACCAGCGGGGGAAGAGGGTGGCAGTACTTC. The chain combines TRBV4-1 with TRBJ2-7; TRBD2 matches at 8 bases. The CDR3 contains 16 residues. Unmatched junction bases numbered 13, after V lost 0 bases and J lost 9 bases. Germline-derived CDR1 and CDR2 are MGHRA and YSYEKL.

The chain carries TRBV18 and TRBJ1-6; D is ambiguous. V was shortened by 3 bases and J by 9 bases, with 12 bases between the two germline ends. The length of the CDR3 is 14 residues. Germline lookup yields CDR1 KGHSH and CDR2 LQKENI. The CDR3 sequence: CASSPLGGRSPLHF. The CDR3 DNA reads TGTGCCAGCTCACCCCTTGGAGGTCGTTCACCCCTCCACTTT.

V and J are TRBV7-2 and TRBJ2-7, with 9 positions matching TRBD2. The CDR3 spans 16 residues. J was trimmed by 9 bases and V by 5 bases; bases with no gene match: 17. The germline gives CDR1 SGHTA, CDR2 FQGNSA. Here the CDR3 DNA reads TGTGCCAGCAGCCAGGCCGCGGGGGGGGTGGCGCGTGGGCAGTACTTC. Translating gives CASSQAAGGVARGQYF.

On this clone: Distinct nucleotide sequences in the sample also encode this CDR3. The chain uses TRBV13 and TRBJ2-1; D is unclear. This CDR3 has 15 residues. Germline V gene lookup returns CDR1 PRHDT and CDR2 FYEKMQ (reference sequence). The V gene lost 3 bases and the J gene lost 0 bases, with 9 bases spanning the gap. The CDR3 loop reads CASSFLGVSYNEQFF. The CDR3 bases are TGTGCCAGCAGCTTCTTAGGAGTCTCCTACAATGAGCAGTTCTTC.

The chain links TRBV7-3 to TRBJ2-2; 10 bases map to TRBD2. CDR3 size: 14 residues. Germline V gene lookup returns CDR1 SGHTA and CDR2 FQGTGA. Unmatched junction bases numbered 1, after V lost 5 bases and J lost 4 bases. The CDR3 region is CASSRLAGTGELFF. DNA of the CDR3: TGTGCCAGCAGCCGACTAGCGGGCACCGGGGAGCTGTTTTTT.

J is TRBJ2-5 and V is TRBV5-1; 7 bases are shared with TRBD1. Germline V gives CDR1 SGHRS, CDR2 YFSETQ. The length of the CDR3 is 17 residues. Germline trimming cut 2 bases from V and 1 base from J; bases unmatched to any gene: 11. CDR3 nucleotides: TGCGCCAGCAGCTTCCTCCGGGACAGAAGAATCCAAGAGACCCAGTACTTC. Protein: CASSFLRDRRIQETQYF. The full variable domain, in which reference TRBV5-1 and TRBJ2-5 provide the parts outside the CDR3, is KAGVTQTPRYLIKTRGQQVTLSCSPISGHRSVSWYQQTPGQGLQFLFEYFSETQRNKGNFPGRFSGRQFSNSRSEMNVSTLELGDSALYLCASSFLRDRRIQETQYFGPGTRLLVL.

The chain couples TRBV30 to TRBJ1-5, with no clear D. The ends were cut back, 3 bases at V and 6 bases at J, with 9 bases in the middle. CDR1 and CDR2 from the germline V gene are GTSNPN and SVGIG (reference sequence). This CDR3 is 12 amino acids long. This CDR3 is CAWSIGSQPQHF. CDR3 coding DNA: TGTGCCTGGAGCATAGGGAGTCAGCCCCAGCATTTT.

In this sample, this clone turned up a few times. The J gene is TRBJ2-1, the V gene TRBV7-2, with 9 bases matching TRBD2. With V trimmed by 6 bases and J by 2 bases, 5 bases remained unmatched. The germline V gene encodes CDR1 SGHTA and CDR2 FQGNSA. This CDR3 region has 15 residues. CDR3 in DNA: TGTGCCAGCAGAAGAGCGGGGGGCACCTACAATGAGCAGTTCTTC. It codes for CASRRAGGTYNEQFF.